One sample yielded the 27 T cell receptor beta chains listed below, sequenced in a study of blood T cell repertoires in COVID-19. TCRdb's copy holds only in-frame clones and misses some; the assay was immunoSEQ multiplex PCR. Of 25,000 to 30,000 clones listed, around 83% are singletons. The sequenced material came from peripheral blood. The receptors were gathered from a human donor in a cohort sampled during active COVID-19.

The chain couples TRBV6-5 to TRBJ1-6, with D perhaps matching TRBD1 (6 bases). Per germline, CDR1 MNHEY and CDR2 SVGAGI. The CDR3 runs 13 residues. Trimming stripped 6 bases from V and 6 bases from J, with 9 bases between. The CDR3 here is CASRQGGNSPLHF. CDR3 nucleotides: TGTGCCAGCAGACAGGGCGGTAATTCACCCCTCCACTTT.

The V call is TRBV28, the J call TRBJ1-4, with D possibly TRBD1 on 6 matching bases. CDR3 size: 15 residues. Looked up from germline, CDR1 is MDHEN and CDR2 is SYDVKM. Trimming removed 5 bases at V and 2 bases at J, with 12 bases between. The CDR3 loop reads CASSGGGGTNEKLFF. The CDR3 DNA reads TGTGCCAGCAGTGGGGGAGGGGGGACTAATGAAAAACTGTTTTTT. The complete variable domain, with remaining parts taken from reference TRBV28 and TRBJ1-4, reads DVKVTQSSRYLVKRTGEKVFLECVQDMDHENMFWYRQDPGLGLRLIYFSYDVKMKEKGDIPEGYSVSREKKERFSLILESASTNQTSMYLCASSGGGGTNEKLFFGSGTQLSVL.

The CDR3 is CASSKPGTSGRGAKNIQYF. The CDR3 bases are TGTGCCAGCAGCAAACCCGGGACTAGCGGGAGAGGGGCCAAAAACATTCAGTACTTC. The rearrangement joins TRBV21-1 to TRBJ2-4; the table names TRBD2, a call not compared with the DNA. TRBV21-1 corresponds to a pseudogene. CDR3 length: 19 amino acids.

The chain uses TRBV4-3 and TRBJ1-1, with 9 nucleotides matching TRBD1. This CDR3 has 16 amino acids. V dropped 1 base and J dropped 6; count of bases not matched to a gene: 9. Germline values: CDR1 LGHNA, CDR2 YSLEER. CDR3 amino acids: CASSQGATGGRSEAFF. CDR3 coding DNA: TGCGCCAGCAGCCAAGGGGCAACAGGGGGCCGATCTGAAGCTTTCTTT.

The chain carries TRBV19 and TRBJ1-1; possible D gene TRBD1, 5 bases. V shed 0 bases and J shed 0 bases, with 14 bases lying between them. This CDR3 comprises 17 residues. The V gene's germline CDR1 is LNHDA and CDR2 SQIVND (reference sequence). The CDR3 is CASSIDRWGFMNTEAFF. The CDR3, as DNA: TGTGCCAGTAGTATAGATAGATGGGGCTTTATGAACACTGAAGCTTTCTTT.

The CDR3 reads CASSSTSGGTDTQYF. As DNA, the CDR3 is TGTGCCAGTAGTTCTACTAGCGGGGGCACAGATACGCAGTATTTT. V and J are TRBV19 and TRBJ2-3; TRBD2 agrees at 10 bases. CDR1 and CDR2 from the germline V gene are LNHDA and SQIVND (reference sequence). V shed 5 bases and J 1 base; nucleotides not matched to a gene: 3. The CDR3 runs to 15 residues.

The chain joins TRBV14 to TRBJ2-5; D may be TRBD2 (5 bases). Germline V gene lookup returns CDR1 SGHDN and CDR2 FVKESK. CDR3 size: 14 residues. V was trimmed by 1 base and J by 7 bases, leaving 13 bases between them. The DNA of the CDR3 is TGTGCCAGCAGCCAAGGAGGGTCGGGTTGGACCCAGTACTTC. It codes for CASSQGGSGWTQYF.

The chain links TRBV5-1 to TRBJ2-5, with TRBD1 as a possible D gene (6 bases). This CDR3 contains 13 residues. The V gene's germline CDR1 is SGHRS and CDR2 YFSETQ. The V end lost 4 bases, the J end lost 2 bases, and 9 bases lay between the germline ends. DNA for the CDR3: TGCGCCAGCAGCGTCACAGGGCAAGAGACCCAGTACTTC. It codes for CASSVTGQETQYF.

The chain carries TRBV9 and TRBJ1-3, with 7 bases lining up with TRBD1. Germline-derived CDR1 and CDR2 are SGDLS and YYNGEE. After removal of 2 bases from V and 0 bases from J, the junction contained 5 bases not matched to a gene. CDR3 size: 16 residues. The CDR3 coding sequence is TGTGCCAGCAGCGTCGGGACAGTGGGCTCTGGAAACACCATATATTTT. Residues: CASSVGTVGSGNTIYF. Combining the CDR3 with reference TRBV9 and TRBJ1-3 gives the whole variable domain DSGVTQTPKHLITATGQRVTLRCSPRSGDLSVYWYQQSLDQGLQFLIQYYNGEERAKGNILERFSAQQFPDLHSELNLSSLELGDSALYFCASSVGTVGSGNTIYFGEGSWLTVV.

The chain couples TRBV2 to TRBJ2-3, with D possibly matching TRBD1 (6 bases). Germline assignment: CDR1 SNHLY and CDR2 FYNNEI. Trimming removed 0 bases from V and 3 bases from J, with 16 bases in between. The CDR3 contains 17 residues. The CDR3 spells CASSEAPLGQGTDTQYF. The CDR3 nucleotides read TGTGCCAGCAGTGAAGCCCCCCTCGGGCAGGGGACAGATACGCAGTATTTT.

Written as DNA, the CDR3 is TGTGCCAGCAGCTTGGGAACAGGGGGCGCAAACTATGGCTACACCTTC. Its protein is CASSLGTGGANYGYTF. The gene calls are TRBV7-9 and TRBJ1-2, with 9 positions matching TRBD1. From germline, CDR1 is SEHNR and CDR2 FQNEAQ (reference sequence). The CDR3 is made up of 16 amino acids. The J segment lost 2 bases and the V segment lost 3 bases, leaving 7 bases of the junction unmatched.

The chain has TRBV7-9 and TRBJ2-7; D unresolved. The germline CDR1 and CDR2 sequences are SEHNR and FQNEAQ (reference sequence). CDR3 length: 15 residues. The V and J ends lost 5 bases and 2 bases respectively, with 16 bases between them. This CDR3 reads CASSLTELPAYEQYF. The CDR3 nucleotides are TGTGCCAGCAGCCTCACAGAGTTGCCGGCCTACGAGCAGTACTTC.

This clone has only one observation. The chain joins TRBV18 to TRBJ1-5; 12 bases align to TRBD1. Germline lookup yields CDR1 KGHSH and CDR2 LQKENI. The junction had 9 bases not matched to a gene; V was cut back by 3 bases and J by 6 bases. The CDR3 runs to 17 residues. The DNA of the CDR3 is TGTGCCAGCTCACCTCCGGGACAGGGGGCGGCAGGTCAGCCCCAGCATTTT. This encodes CASSPPGQGAAGQPQHF.

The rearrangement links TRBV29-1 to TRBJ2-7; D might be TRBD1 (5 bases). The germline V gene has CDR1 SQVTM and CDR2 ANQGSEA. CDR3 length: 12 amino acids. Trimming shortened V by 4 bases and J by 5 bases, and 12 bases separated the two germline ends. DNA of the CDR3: TGCAGCGTTGCTTCTGTGGGGCACGAGCAGTACTTC. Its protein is CSVASVGHEQYF.

The CDR3 nucleotides read TGCGCCAGCAGCTTCCACTCTAACCTAGGGGGAGAGACCCAGTACTTC. It is translated as CASSFHSNLGGETQYF. V and J are TRBV5-1 and TRBJ2-5; D possibly corresponds to TRBD1 (6 bases). This CDR3 contains 16 residues. In germline, CDR1 is SGHRS, CDR2 YFSETQ. V lost 2 bases to trimming and J lost 4 bases, with 18 bases between them. The whole variable domain, remainder taken from reference TRBV5-1 and TRBJ2-5, is KAGVTQTPRYLIKTRGQQVTLSCSPISGHRSVSWYQQTPGQGLQFLFEYFSETQRNKGNFPGRFSGRQFSNSRSEMNVSTLELGDSALYLCASSFHSNLGGETQYFGPGTRLLVL.

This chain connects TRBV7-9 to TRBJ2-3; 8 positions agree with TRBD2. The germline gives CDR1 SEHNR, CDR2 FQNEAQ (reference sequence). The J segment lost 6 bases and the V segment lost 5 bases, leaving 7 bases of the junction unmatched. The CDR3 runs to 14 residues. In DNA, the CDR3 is TGTGCCAGCAGCCCTCGGGGGGGACTGGATACGCAGTATTTT. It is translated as CASSPRGGLDTQYF.

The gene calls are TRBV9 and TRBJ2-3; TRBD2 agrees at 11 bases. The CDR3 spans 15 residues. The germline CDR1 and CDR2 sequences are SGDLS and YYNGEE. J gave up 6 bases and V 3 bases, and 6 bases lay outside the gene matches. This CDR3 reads CASSAGTSGGDTQYF. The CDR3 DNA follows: TGTGCCAGCAGCGCCGGGACTAGCGGAGGGGATACGCAGTATTTT.

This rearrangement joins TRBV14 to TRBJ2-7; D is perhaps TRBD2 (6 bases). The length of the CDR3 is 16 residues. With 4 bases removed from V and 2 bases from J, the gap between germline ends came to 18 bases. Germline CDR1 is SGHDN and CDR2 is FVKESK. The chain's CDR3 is CASSPPTSLGAYEQYF. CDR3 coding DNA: TGTGCCAGCAGCCCCCCCACTAGCCTTGGGGCCTACGAGCAGTACTTC.

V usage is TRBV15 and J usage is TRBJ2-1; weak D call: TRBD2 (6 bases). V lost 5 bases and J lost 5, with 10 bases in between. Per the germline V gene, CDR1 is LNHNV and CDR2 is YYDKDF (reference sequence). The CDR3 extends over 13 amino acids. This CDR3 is CATSQWGDNEQFF. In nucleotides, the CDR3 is TGTGCCACCAGCCAATGGGGGGACAATGAGCAGTTCTTC.

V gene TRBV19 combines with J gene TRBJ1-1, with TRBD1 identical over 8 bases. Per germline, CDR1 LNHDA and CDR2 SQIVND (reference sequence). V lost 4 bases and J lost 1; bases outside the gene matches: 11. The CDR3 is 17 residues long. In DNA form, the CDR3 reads TGTGCCAGTAGTACCCGACAGGGGTCGGTGCAGAACACTGAAGCTTTCTTT. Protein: CASSTRQGSVQNTEAFF.

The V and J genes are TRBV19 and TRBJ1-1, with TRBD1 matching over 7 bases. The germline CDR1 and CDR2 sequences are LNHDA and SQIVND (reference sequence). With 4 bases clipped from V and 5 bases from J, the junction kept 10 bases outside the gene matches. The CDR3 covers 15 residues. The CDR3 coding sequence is TGTGCCAGTAGTACCTATCCGGGACAGCTAACTGAAGCTTTCTTT. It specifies CASSTYPGQLTEAFF. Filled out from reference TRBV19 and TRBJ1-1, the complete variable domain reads DGGITQSPKYLFRKEGQNVTLSCEQNLNHDAMYWYRQDPGQGLRLIYYSQIVNDFQKGDIAEGYSVSREKKESFPLTVTSAQKNPTAFYLCASSTYPGQLTEAFFGQGTRLTVV.

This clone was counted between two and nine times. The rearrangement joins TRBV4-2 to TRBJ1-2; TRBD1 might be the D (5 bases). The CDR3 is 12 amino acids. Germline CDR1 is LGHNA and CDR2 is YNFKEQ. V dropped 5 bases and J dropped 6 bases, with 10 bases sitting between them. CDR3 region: CASSTQTDGYTF. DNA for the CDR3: TGTGCCAGCAGCACTCAGACAGATGGCTACACCTTC.

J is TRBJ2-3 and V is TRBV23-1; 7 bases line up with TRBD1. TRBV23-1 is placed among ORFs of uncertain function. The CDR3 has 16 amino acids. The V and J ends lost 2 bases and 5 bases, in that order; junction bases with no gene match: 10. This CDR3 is CASSQTGQQSLDTQYF. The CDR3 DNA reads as TGCGCCAGCAGTCAAACGGGACAGCAATCTTTAGATACGCAGTATTTT.

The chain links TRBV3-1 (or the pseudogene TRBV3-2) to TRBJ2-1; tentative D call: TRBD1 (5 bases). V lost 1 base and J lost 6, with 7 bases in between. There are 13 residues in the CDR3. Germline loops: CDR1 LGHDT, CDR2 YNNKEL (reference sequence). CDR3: CASSQVGVNEQFF. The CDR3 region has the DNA TGTGCCAGCAGCCAAGTAGGGGTCAATGAGCAGTTCTTC.

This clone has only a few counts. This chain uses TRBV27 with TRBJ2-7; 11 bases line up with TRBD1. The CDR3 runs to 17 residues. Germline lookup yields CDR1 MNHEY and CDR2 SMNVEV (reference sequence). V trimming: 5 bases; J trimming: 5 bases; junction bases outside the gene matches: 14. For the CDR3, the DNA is TGTGCCAGCAGTAAGGGGGTAGGACAGGGGGCGTCTAACGAGCAGTACTTC. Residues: CASSKGVGQGASNEQYF.

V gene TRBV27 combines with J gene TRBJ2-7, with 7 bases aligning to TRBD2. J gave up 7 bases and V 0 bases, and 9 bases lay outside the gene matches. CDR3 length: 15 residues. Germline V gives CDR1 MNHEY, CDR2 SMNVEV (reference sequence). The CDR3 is CASSLSSGGFKEQYF. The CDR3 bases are TGTGCCAGCAGTTTATCGTCCGGGGGGTTTAAAGAGCAGTACTTC.

CDR3 in amino acids: CASSFQGSTEAFF. CDR3 sequence (DNA): TGTGCCAGCAGTTTCCAGGGTAGCACTGAAGCTTTCTTT. The chain uses TRBV12-3 or TRBV12-4 and TRBJ1-1; D might be TRBD1 (5 bases). There are 13 residues in the CDR3. The germline V and J ends were trimmed by 3 bases and 4 bases, with 9 bases remaining between them.